This TCR beta chain came from a study of response to subunit inactivated influenza vaccine. J was trimmed by 3 bases and V by 4 bases; bases with no gene match: 10. CDR3 length: 17 residues. Germline V CDR1 and CDR2: SGHDT, YYEEEE. TCRdb recomputed calls from the RT-PCR reads with MiXCR, one row per CDR3 protein. The top ten hold 6.5% to 8.5% of the sample, which has some 640,000 distinct CDR3 sequences, roughly 13% seen once. Study-wide findings and caveats: Few additional T cells are recruited per seasonal influenza vaccination, authors suggested.

This clonotype occurred a few times. The antigen is not known. The receptor was derived from a middle-aged man who received an inactivated influenza vaccine. Sample: PBMCs from blood, taken less than 15 days before vaccination. This chain uses TRBV5-6 with TRBJ2-2, with 9 positions matching TRBD1. DNA of the CDR3: TGTGCCAGCAGCGGGACAGGGTGGTATCAGTACACCGGGGAGCTGTTTTTT. This encodes CASSGTGWYQYTGELFF.